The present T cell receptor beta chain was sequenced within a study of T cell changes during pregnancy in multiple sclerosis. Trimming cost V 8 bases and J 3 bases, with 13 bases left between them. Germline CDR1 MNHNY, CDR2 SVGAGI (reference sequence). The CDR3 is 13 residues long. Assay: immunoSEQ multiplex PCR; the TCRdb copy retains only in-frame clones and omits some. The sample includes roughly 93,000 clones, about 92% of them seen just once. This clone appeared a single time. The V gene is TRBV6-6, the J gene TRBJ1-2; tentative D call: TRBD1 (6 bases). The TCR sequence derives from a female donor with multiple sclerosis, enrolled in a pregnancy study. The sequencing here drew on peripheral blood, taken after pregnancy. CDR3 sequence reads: CASWGGRDYGYTF. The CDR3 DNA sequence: TGTGCCAGCTGGGGGGGCAGGGACTATGGCTACACCTTC.